This entry lists 20 T cell receptor beta chains sequenced from one sample in a study of vaccination effects on CD4 cells after COVID-19. Measured with immunoSEQ multiplex PCR; TCRdb has only the in-frame clones, and not every one. The sample has fewer than 40,000 clones; roughly two thirds are singletons. Their target antigens are unknown. Sequencing in the ViraFEST assay came after antigen-specific CD4+ T cells had been expanded with viral peptide pools, which were used to stimulate PBMC. Following a roughly 9-day culture, CD4+ T cells were purified. Here the sequenced sample was CD4+ T cells from PBMCs cultured with HCoV-229E spike peptides, taken before COVID-19 vaccination. The receptors come from a human donor who received a COVID-19 vaccine.

This clone was counted a few times. This chain uses TRBV5-4 with TRBJ1-1; D is perhaps TRBD1 (6 bases). Per germline, CDR1 SGHNT and CDR2 YYREEE (reference sequence). V shed 2 bases and J shed 1 base, with 12 bases lying between them. The CDR3 runs 15 residues. The CDR3 loop is CASSFGTGRNTEAFF. For the CDR3, the DNA is TGTGCCAGCAGCTTCGGCACAGGGCGGAACACTGAAGCTTTCTTT.

V gene TRBV10-3 combines with J gene TRBJ1-5; no reliable D call. CDR1 is ENHRY, CDR2 SYGVKD, per germline. This CDR3 has 12 residues. Trimming left V 8 bases short and J 4 bases short, with 9 bases between. Here the CDR3 reads CAISDTNQPQHF. For the CDR3, the DNA is TGTGCCATCTCCGACACGAATCAGCCCCAGCATTTT.

The genes are TRBV15 and TRBJ1-2; 7 bases are a match to TRBD1. CDR3 size: 17 residues. The V gene end was trimmed by 1 base and the J gene end by 0 bases; junction bases not matched to a gene: 8. Germline loops: CDR1 LNHNV, CDR2 YYDKDF (reference sequence). CDR3 DNA sequence: TGTGCCACCAGCAGAGGGACAGGCTCCCCTACTAACTATGGCTACACCTTC. Translating it yields CATSRGTGSPTNYGYTF.

The J gene is TRBJ2-7, the V gene TRBV19; 9 nucleotides match TRBD1. CDR1 LNHDA and CDR2 SQIVND come from the germline V gene (reference sequence). This CDR3 has 14 residues. J lost 2 bases, V lost 5 bases, and 4 bases had no gene match. The chain's CDR3 is CASSPGTGTYEQYF. CDR3 in DNA: TGTGCCAGTAGTCCTGGGACAGGGACCTACGAGCAGTACTTC.

The J gene is TRBJ1-2, the V gene TRBV5-6, with a possible D match to TRBD1 (6 bases). There are 15 residues in the CDR3. V was cut by 3 bases and J by 3 bases, with 15 bases left in between. Germline lookup yields CDR1 SGHDT and CDR2 YYEEEE. CDR3 nucleotides: TGTGCCAGCAGCTGGGGGCCTCTGGACCACTATGGCTACACCTTC. It codes for CASSWGPLDHYGYTF.

The V call is TRBV7-9, the J call TRBJ1-3; a possible D gene is TRBD1 (6 bases). The CDR3 consists of 16 residues. V was clipped by 5 bases and J by 0 bases, with 14 bases between them. Germline-derived CDR1 and CDR2 are SEHNR and FQNEAQ (reference sequence). CDR3 residues: CASSLRGSSSGNTIYF. CDR3 sequence (DNA): TGTGCCAGCAGCCTCAGGGGCTCCAGCTCTGGAAACACCATATATTTT.

The rearrangement joins TRBV5-1 to TRBJ1-2; no clear D gene. Germline V gene sequence: CDR1 SGHRS, CDR2 YFSETQ. The length of the CDR3 is 15 residues. Trimming removed 4 bases at V and 6 bases at J, with 19 bases between. The DNA of the CDR3 is TGCGCCAGCAGCCCGGGCGGTAATTTCGAAGATGGCTACACCTTC. Translated, it gives CASSPGGNFEDGYTF.

This clone is a singleton in its sample. The chain uses TRBV30 and TRBJ1-2; TRBD1 is a possible D gene (6 bases). CDR1 is GTSNPN, CDR2 SVGIG, per germline (reference sequence). V lost 3 bases to trimming and J lost 8 bases, with 19 bases between them. The length of the CDR3 is 14 residues. In DNA, the CDR3 is TGTGCCTGGAGCGCAACGACAGGACCTCAGGGCTACACCTTC. Translation gives CAWSATTGPQGYTF.

This clone was detected ten times or more. This chain connects TRBV4-2 to TRBJ2-6; TRBD1 might be the D (5 bases). Germline V gene data show CDR1 as LGHNA and CDR2 as YNFKEQ. The CDR3 loop spans 16 amino acids. V dropped 3 bases and J dropped 0 bases, with 9 bases sitting between them. Here the CDR3 reads CASSHERGSGANVLTF. The DNA of the CDR3 is TGTGCCAGCAGCCACGAAAGGGGCTCTGGGGCCAACGTCCTGACTTTC.

The chain links TRBV18 to TRBJ1-6; 7 nucleotides agree with TRBD1. The V gene's germline CDR1 is KGHSH and CDR2 LQKENI. This CDR3 spans 14 amino acids. The V and J ends lost 4 bases and 7 bases, in that order; junction bases with no gene match: 4. For the CDR3, the DNA is TGTGCCAGCTCACAGGGGGGACAGAATTCACCCCTCCACTTT. It yields the protein CASSQGGQNSPLHF.

This chain joins TRBV29-1 and TRBJ2-4; TRBD1 agrees at 8 bases. This CDR3 region has 12 residues. CDR1 is SQVTM and CDR2 is ANQGSEA in the germline V gene. J lost 6 bases, V lost 6 bases, and 4 bases had no gene match. The CDR3 nucleotides are TGCAGCGTCGGACAGGGAACAAACATTCAGTACTTC. Protein sequence: CSVGQGTNIQYF.

This chain uses TRBV7-2 with TRBJ2-7; TRBD1 matches 8 bases. Germline V lookup: CDR1 SGHTA, CDR2 FQGNSA. Trimming took 1 base from V and 0 from J; bases not matched to a gene: 5. CDR3 length equals 16 residues. The CDR3 sequence is CASSLVETGGSYEQYF. CDR3 bases: TGTGCCAGCAGCTTAGTTGAAACAGGGGGCTCCTACGAGCAGTACTTC.

The J gene is TRBJ2-1, the V gene TRBV10-3; 11 bases line up with TRBD1. The germline V gene has CDR1 ENHRY and CDR2 SYGVKD. Losses at the gene ends were 10 bases for V and 8 bases for J; bases not matched to a gene: 7. The CDR3 runs 13 residues. Here the CDR3 reads CATHGQGADEQFF. Here the CDR3 DNA reads TGTGCCACCCACGGACAGGGGGCGGATGAGCAGTTCTTC.

This chain connects TRBV6-4 to TRBJ1-4; D unresolved. This CDR3 is 13 amino acids long. V was shortened by 4 bases and J by 8 bases, with 11 bases between the two germline ends. Germline loops: CDR1 MRHNA, CDR2 SNTAGT. DNA of the CDR3: TGTGCCAGCAGTGCCCTCGCGGGGGAAAAACTGTTTTTT. It encodes CASSALAGEKLFF.

The V and J genes are TRBV6-6 and TRBJ1-6, with unresolved D. This CDR3 is built from 12 residues. In germline, CDR1 is MNHNY, CDR2 SVGAGI (reference sequence). V dropped 8 bases and J dropped 4 bases, with 6 bases sitting between them. The CDR3 DNA follows: TGTGCCAGCGGGCGATATAATTCACCCCTCCACTTT. This translates into CASGRYNSPLHF.

The chain employs TRBV30 and TRBJ1-2; weak D call: TRBD1 (6 bases). CDR1 and CDR2 (germline): GTSNPN, SVGIG (reference sequence). Trimming stripped 5 bases from V and 4 bases from J, with 11 bases between. The CDR3 is 12 residues long. CDR3 loop: CAWETGSYGYTF. Here the CDR3 DNA reads TGTGCCTGGGAAACAGGGAGCTATGGCTACACCTTC.

This sequence joins TRBV6-6 and TRBJ2-1, with 7 bases lining up with TRBD2. The germline V gene has CDR1 MNHNY and CDR2 SVGAGI (reference sequence). V shed 0 bases, J shed 5 bases, and the junction held 4 bases outside the gene matches. This CDR3 is built from 15 residues. As DNA, the CDR3 is TGTGCCAGCAGTTACTCCCGGGGGGAGCACAATGAGCAGTTCTTC. As protein: CASSYSRGEHNEQFF.

This clone was seen once. The chain carries TRBV29-1 and TRBJ1-1, with a tentative D call TRBD1 (6 bases). This CDR3 spans 11 amino acids. Germline CDR1 SQVTM, CDR2 ANQGSEA. V lost 7 bases, J lost 7 bases, and 13 bases lay in between. The CDR3 DNA follows: TGCAGCGCGGCCAGGGGCGGTGAAGCTTTCTTT. It specifies CSAARGGEAFF.

The V gene is TRBV7-9, the J gene TRBJ1-2, with D unresolved. The V end was cut by 2 bases, the J end by 2 bases, with 6 bases between. Germline CDR1 SEHNR, CDR2 FQNEAQ (reference sequence). This CDR3 has 13 amino acids. The CDR3 protein is CASSLSANYGYTF. For the CDR3, the DNA is TGTGCCAGCAGCTTATCTGCAAACTATGGCTACACCTTC. Variable domain in full (rest from reference TRBV7-9 and TRBJ1-2): DTGVSQNPRHKITKRGQNVTFRCDPISEHNRLYWYRQTLGQGPEFLTYFQNEAQLEKSRLLSDRFSAERPKGSFSTLEIQRTEQGDSAMYLCASSLSANYGYTFGSGTRLTVV.

V usage is TRBV18 and J usage is TRBJ1-6, with a tentative D call TRBD1 (6 bases). V gave up 6 bases and J gave up 0 bases, with 15 bases separating them. Germline CDR1 reads KGHSH; CDR2 reads LQKENI. The CDR3 totals 17 residues. The CDR3 region is CASSPQGPSSYNSPLHF. In DNA form, the CDR3 reads TGTGCCAGCTCCCCCCAGGGGCCTAGCTCCTATAATTCACCCCTCCACTTT.